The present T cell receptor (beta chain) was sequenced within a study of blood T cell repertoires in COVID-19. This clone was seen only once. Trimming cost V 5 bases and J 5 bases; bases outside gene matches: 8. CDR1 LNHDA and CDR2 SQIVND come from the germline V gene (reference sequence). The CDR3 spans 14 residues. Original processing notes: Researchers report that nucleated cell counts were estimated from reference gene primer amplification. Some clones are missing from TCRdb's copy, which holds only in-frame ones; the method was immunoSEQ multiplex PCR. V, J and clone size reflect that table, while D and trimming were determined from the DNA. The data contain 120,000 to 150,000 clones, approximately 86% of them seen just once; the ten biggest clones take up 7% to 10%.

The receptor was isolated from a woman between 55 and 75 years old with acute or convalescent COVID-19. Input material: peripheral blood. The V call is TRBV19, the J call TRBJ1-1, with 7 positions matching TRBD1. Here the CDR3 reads CASSSYRGRTEAFF. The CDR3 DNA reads TGTGCCAGTAGTTCCTACAGGGGTAGGACTGAAGCTTTCTTT.